This T cell receptor beta chain was obtained from a study of cytomegalovirus exposure and HLA in healthy donors (TCRdb year 2017). Regarding the research as a whole: According to an earlier analysis of 587 of the donors, about 179 million T cells yielded 90 million to 130 million unique TCR beta sequences and less than 300 Gb of sequence data. All discovery cohort repertoires had been generated on a single sequencing platform. The T cell repertoires of around 670 subjects were profiled by immunosequencing and related to cytomegalovirus serostatus. Donor age, sex, ethnicity and CMV serostatus were collected together with the repertoire data. Genome-wide SNP genotypes for about three fifths of the 666 donors were used in a later genetic analysis, which treated that subset as a discovery cohort. The genetic ancestry cluster associated with self-reported Caucasian donors included about 81% of the 398 genotyped donors. Rather than using new phenotypic data, the later analysis identified candidate immune exposures from TCR beta sequences and from how often those sequences occurred across donors. In a later analysis, previously published TCR beta repertoires from roughly 710 donors were re-analyzed and high-resolution HLA genotyping was added so that TCR occurrence patterns could be studied. To predict cytomegalovirus infection status, the study combined high-throughput TCR immunosequencing, statistical association of individual TCRs with disease status, and machine learning. An early release that covered some 630 HLA-typed donors contained approximately 300 gigabases of sequencing data and 80 million or so unique TCR sequences. The study was designed to test whether signatures of past pathogen exposure could be identified by cataloging public T cell receptors. Both class I and class II loci were covered by HLA typing, at four-digit resolution. An earlier analysis of fewer than 750 of the donors used high-throughput TCR beta sequencing to judge whether each TCR beta V gene segment behaved as functional or pseudogenic. Across around 400 genotyped donors of the cohort, an average of roughly 250,000 unique TCR beta nucleotide sequences per donor were sequenced, and roughly a sixth of those sequences were non-productive. Typing coverage varied by locus: about 629-630 donors for A, B, C, DRB1 and DQB1; roughly 520 for DQA1; approximately 610 for DPA1; approximately 450 for DPB1. In addition to the first cohort of around 670 subjects, a separate validation cohort of 120 different subjects was used. Several DR-DQ haplotypes were handled as single units for association and clustering because linkage in the cohort was strong. The study at large found these results: A few of the identified cytomegalovirus-associated TCR beta chains were confirmed in vitro to be specific for cytomegalovirus antigens. A further reported finding was that TCR beta sequences accurately predicted the HLA-A and HLA-B alleles for most subjects in the first cohort. V-gene and J-gene trimming of TCR beta chains was associated with a missense DCLRE1C variant in a later genetic analysis, and the association was replicated in an independent cohort. The classifier was reported to diagnose cytomegalovirus status with high specificity and sensitivity in both the original and validation cohorts. Compared with equally common non-associated chains, HLA-associated TCR beta chains in a later analysis were more clonally expanded and had lower generation probabilities. Because counts were too low, some 17 rarely observed V segments, including chromosome 9 orphons, were excluded from the earlier analysis of 587 of the donors. Because HLA typing was unavailable for some donors at each locus, only the typed subset was used in association tests. Correlated functional status among segregating V segments might reflect linkage disequilibrium, but an unknown experimental factor could not be ruled out. According to a later analysis, TCR association rates differed among HLA loci, with DRB1 alleles showing the most associated TCRs and HLA-C alleles showing the fewest. A later analysis reported that several top co-occurrence clusters appeared linked to parvovirus B19, influenza, CMV and Epstein-Barr virus. Some IMGT-functional V segments, including TRBV6-2 and TRBV6-3, could not be distinguished by the 87-base-pair reads and were therefore excluded. Strong co-occurrence of HLA alleles, especially DR and DQ, made assigning TCR associations to individual alleles difficult. In a later genetic analysis, fewer N-insertions in productive TCRs were reported among donors in an Asian-associated ancestry cluster than the approximately 710-donor mean. Specific HLA alleles were associated with 15,000 to 20,000 TCR beta sequences at a false discovery rate of 0.05 in a later analysis. A group of highly shared sequence variants was considered likely to be a technical artifact of the sequencing pipeline. In an earlier analysis of fewer than 700 of the donors, most TCR beta V segments appeared in productive rearrangements about 90% or about 30% of the time, broadly matching IMGT annotations. Most TCR sequences were observed very rarely across donors, whereas some public TCRs were present in many individuals. The presence/absence analyses assumed that sequencing depth was roughly uniform across donors, and that assumption may not be true. Immune exposure information for the cohort was limited to CMV serostatus. A total of roughly 160 TCR beta chains were listed by the study as associated with cytomegalovirus. It was suggested by the authors that the approach could potentially be generalized to other disease states and immunological phenotypes. According to a later analysis, most CMV-associated TCR beta chains appeared to be HLA-restricted, and the HLA associations seemed to be driven largely by CMV exposure. The cohort was sequenced for TCR beta chains only, and without alpha or paired-chain data the features that could be detected were limited.

CDR1 MDHEN and CDR2 SYDVKM were looked up in the germline V gene. V and J are truncated by 6 bases and 4 bases respectively, leaving an intervening sequence of 16 bases. The CDR3 covers 14 residues, taking in both the cysteine and the phenylalanine. Only the CDR3 part of the read is kept: 42 bases, read in frame from the first base. Points on this clone: The antigen this receptor binds is unknown. Base qualities are not provided; no much larger clone lies one nucleotide away.

The cohort comprised around 700 healthy bone marrow donors. At the time of sampling, every cohort member was nominally healthy, though immune exposures that went unrecorded were likely present. The donor tested CMV seronegative and was one of the 352 seronegative cohort members. Every donor gave a peripheral blood sample, and the peripheral blood mononuclear cells from that sample were used for TCR beta sequencing. Genomic DNA extraction from the blood cell samples was performed with the Qiagen DNeasy Blood Extraction Kit. Library prep was done by the immunoSEQ multiplex PCR assay. The multiplex PCR relied on a mix of 60 forward primers for TCR Vbeta segments and 13 reverse primers for TCR Jbeta segments. A multiplex PCR assay on genomic DNA amplified the CDR3 region of rearranged TCR beta genes. Amplified TCR beta libraries were sequenced as 87-base-pair reads on the Illumina HiSeq System. On the authors' methods: Across the 500 to 850 repertoires, a later analysis counted approximately 83 million unique TCR beta chains, some 11 million of which were shared by at least two donors. To remove PCR and sequencing errors, raw reads were error-corrected and collapsed into unique sequences using a nearest-neighbor algorithm that merged closely related sequences. Alignment of CDR3 sequences to IMGT reference sequences was used to assign V, D and J gene segments. Each retained sequence needed at least a six-nucleotide match to both a V gene segment and a J gene segment. Rearrangements were classified as productive when the CDR3 lacked stop codons and remained in frame with V and J, and all other rearrangements were classified as non-productive. CDR3 was defined according to IMGT convention as the region running from the second conserved V-encoded cysteine to the conserved J-encoded phenylalanine. The earlier analysis of some 540 of the donors excluded any sequence lacking an unambiguous match to a single V gene segment. An earlier analysis of about 590 of the donors classified V segments as functional when productive rearrangements were above 56.7% and as segregating when the standard deviation between donors was above 5%. A statistical classification framework was developed to diagnose cytomegalovirus status using the catalog of TCR beta chain sequences. In a later analysis, TCR nucleotide sequences were compared against IMGT/GENE-DB human TR gene sequences so that V and J genes could be assigned. The TCRdist pipeline was used in a later analysis to assign CDR3 sequences and most-parsimonious VDJ recombination scenarios. In a later analysis, each TCR beta chain was defined by its CDR3 amino acid sequence together with its V-gene family, and reads without a unique V-gene family were excluded. As a way to deal with suspected cross-contamination and a sequencing artifact, a later analysis dropped 450 to 600 nucleotide sequences that were highly shared and had low generation probability. For each public chain, a later analysis derived a clonal expansion index from normalized ranks of inferred template counts within each repertoire. Generation probabilities in a later analysis came from a VDJ recombination model fitted to out-of-frame rearrangements, and those results were checked against IGoR. Hypergeometric tests were used in a later analysis to score TCR-TCR, TCR-HLA and TCR-CMV co-occurrence, with a repertoire-size bias correction applied to the TCR pairs. False discovery rates were estimated in a later analysis by permuting HLA or CMV assignments 20 times. A later analysis grouped co-occurring TCRs with DBSCAN, adding TCRdist sequence similarity when clustering within HLA-allele-positive subsets. For co-occurrence clustering, repertoires with fewer than 30,000 or more than 120,000 public chains were excluded, along with five repertoires with anomalous nucleotide sharing. TCRdb stores this immuneACCESS table with in-frame sequences only. Part of the clones is absent; in the studies checked, under half of the shortfall reflects unresolved V genes, and no reason is known for the rest. V, J and clone size were drawn from that table, and D and trimming were deduced from the DNA. This sample has over 150,000 clones in its table, and around 70% of those were observed once. The ten largest clones capture around 1.9% of the sample.

The source material was PBMCs. The clonotype was recovered from a man aged 30 to 45 in good health and CMV-seronegative. In this chain, TRBV28 is recombined with TRBJ2-7; a weak D assignment points to TRBD1 (5 bases agree). This receptor has the CDR3 CASRGGRVYYEQYF. The nucleotide sequence is TGTGCCAGCAGGGGCGGCAGGGTCTATTACGAGCAGTACTTC.